This is a list of T cell receptor beta chains from one sample in a study of T cells in Graves' hyperthyroidism and ophthalmopathy. TCRdb redid the calling of the multiplex PCR reads with MiXCR, one entry per CDR3 protein. In the table there are roughly 720,000 distinct CDR3 sequences, around 15% of which are singletons. Sequencing was carried out using blood. The receptors originated from a man aged 50 or older with Graves' hyperthyroidism. The CDR3 runs from the conserved cysteine through the conserved F or W. D genes are given only for firm matches. Some rows mark clone size as missing; the rest say once, few, many or name a class of expanded clone.

j_call,clone_size,d_call,v_call,cdr3_nt,cdr3_aa
TRBJ1-6,many,-,TRBV12-5,TGTGCTAGTGGTTTTAATAGGTCAGGGAGCTCCTATAATTCACCCCTCCACTTT,CASGFNRSGSSYNSPLHF
TRBJ2-5,-,-,TRBV24-1,TGTGCCACCAGTGATTTTAGGCGGGCGCATCAAGAGACCCAGTACTTC,CATSDFRRAHQETQYF
TRBJ2-1,-,TRBD2,TRBV30,TGTGCGTGGCTCCCGGGACTAGCGGTGAATGAGCAGTTCTTC,CAWLPGLAVNEQFF
TRBJ1-2,-,-,TRBV28,TGTGCCAGCAGCAAGGACGGCTACTATGGCTACACCTTC,CASSKDGYYGYTF
TRBJ2-1,many,TRBD2,TRBV29-1,TGCAGCGTTGATGGGGGAGGGCCGTACAATGAGCAGTTCTTC,CSVDGGGPYNEQFF
TRBJ2-7,-,-,TRBV3-1,TGTGCCAGCAGCCAAGATCCCCTCATACCCACCTACGAGCAGTACTTC,CASSQDPLIPTYEQYF
TRBJ2-1,-,-,TRBV4-1,TGCGCCAGCAGCCAAGGTGGGGGTAGCTCCTACAATGAGCAGTTCTTC,CASSQGGGSSYNEQFF
TRBJ2-5,-,-,TRBV5-1,TGCGCCAGCAGCCCCTCCCGACAGATACAAGAGACCCAGTACTTC,CASSPSRQIQETQYF
TRBJ1-4,many,-,TRBV2,TGTGCCAGCAGTGAAGCCGCGACATCAACTAATGAAAAACTGTTTTTT,CASSEAATSTNEKLFF
TRBJ2-3,-,-,TRBV20-1,TGCAGTGCTAGGGATGTCTACACAGATACGCAGTATTTT,CSARDVYTDTQYF
TRBJ2-3,-,TRBD2,TRBV6-2/TRBV6-3,TGTGCCAGCAGCCCTGGAGGACTAGCGAAAAGCACAGATACGCAGTATTTT,CASSPGGLAKSTDTQYF
TRBJ2-2,many,TRBD1,TRBV12-3/TRBV12-4,TGTGCCAGCAGTTTGAGGCAGGGGGCCACCGGGGAGCTGTTTTTT,CASSLRQGATGELFF
TRBJ2-5,-,-,TRBV7-8,TGTGCCAGCAGGCCTACTAGACGAGAGACCCAGTACTTC,CASRPTRRETQYF
TRBJ2-1,once,-,TRBV9,TGTGCCAGCAGCGCGGCCGAGAGCTCCTACAATGAGCAGTTCTTC,CASSAAESSYNEQFF
TRBJ2-5,-,-,TRBV7-9,TGTGCAAGCCTACACATGGAGACCCAGTACTTC,CASLHMETQYF
TRBJ2-2,few,-,TRBV15,TGTGCCACACACCACGCAGTCGAGGACACCGGGGAGCTGTTTTTT,CATHHAVEDTGELFF
TRBJ2-1,many,TRBD1,TRBV27,TGTGCCAGCCGGGACAGGGGAAGTAGTTACAATGAGCAGTTCTTC,CASRDRGSSYNEQFF
TRBJ1-6,many,TRBD1,TRBV20-1,TGCAGTGCTAGAGATTTCGGGACAGCGCGTAATTCACCCCTCCACTTT,CSARDFGTARNSPLHF
TRBJ2-1,many,TRBD2,TRBV12-3/TRBV12-4,TGTGCCAGCAGCGGACTAGCGGAGGGCAATGAGCAGTTCTTC,CASSGLAEGNEQFF
TRBJ1-2,-,-,TRBV7-2,TGTGCCAGCAGCACCCGGACAACCGAGGGGTATGGCTACACCTTC,CASSTRTTEGYGYTF
TRBJ2-3,many,TRBD2,TRBV28,TGTGCCAGCAGTTCCCCACTAGCGGGAGTTGCCGCAGATACGCAGTATTTT,CASSSPLAGVAADTQYF
TRBJ2-5,many,TRBD2,TRBV28,TGTGCCAGCAGTTTATTACTAGCGGGCTACCAAGAGACCCAGTACTTC,CASSLLLAGYQETQYF
TRBJ2-2,few,-,TRBV5-1,TGCGCCAGCAGCTTGGCCTTGGGGGAATCCGGGGAGCTGTTTTTT,CASSLALGESGELFF
TRBJ1-4,many,TRBD1,TRBV9,TGTGCCAGCAGCGCTAGGACAGGGGATGAAAAACTGTTTTTT,CASSARTGDEKLFF
TRBJ2-5,many,TRBD1,TRBV5-1,TGCGCCAGCACCCGGGGACAGATCCAAGAGACCCAGTACTTC,CASTRGQIQETQYF
TRBJ2-1,-,TRBD2,TRBV7-2,TGTGCCAGCAGCCTTCGGACTAGCGGGAGTACCTACAATGAGCAGTTCTTC,CASSLRTSGSTYNEQFF
TRBJ1-4,few,-,TRBV15,TGTGCCACCAGGGACGCGGCTAATGAAAAACTGTTTTTT,CATRDAANEKLFF
TRBJ2-1,few,TRBD2,TRBV7-6,TGTGCCAGCAGCTTAGGTGTGGGACTAGCGGGAGGGGCGCTCAGTGAGCAGTTCTTC,CASSLGVGLAGGALSEQFF
TRBJ2-3,-,TRBD2,TRBV20-1,TGCAGTGCTAGAGACTTACTAGCGGGAGGGTTAAGCACAGATACGCAGTATTTT,CSARDLLAGGLSTDTQYF
TRBJ1-5,-,-,TRBV6-2/TRBV6-3,TGTGCCAGCAGTTCCAACGACGCTGGGACAACCTTTTTGATTAGCAATCAGCCCCAGCATTTT,CASSSNDAGTTFLISNQPQHF
TRBJ1-2,few,-,TRBV28,TGTGCCAGCAGGGACAGCCGTTCTAACTATGGCTACACCTTC,CASRDSRSNYGYTF
TRBJ2-2,once,TRBD2,TRBV4-1,TGCGCCAGCAGCCAACTCTCCCTTAGGAGCGGGAGACCGAACACCGGGGAGCTGTTTTTT,CASSQLSLRSGRPNTGELFF
TRBJ2-7,-,TRBD2,TRBV12-3/TRBV12-4,TGTGCCAGCAGTCGCGGGGTAGCGGGAGGGCCCCACGAGCAGTACTTC,CASSRGVAGGPHEQYF
TRBJ2-7,-,-,TRBV29-1,TGCAGCGCCACCAAAGGGACCCACGAGCAGTACTTC,CSATKGTHEQYF
TRBJ1-5,many,TRBD1,TRBV2,TGTGCCAGCAGGGAAAGTACAGGGGGTGACAATCAGCCCCAGCATTTT,CASRESTGGDNQPQHF
TRBJ2-2,-,-,TRBV5-1,TGCGCCAGCAGCTTGGACCCGGGAGTCACCGGGGAGCTGTTTTTT,CASSLDPGVTGELFF
TRBJ2-7,many,-,TRBV29-1,TGCAGCGTTGGGCAGGGAGTCTACGAGCAGTACTTC,CSVGQGVYEQYF
TRBJ2-3,few,-,TRBV10-3,TGTGCCATCAGTGAGTCCCCAGACCGCACAGATACGCAGTATTTT,CAISESPDRTDTQYF
TRBJ2-1,few,TRBD2,TRBV6-1,TGTGCCAGCAGTGAAGATGGCGGGAGGCATAGGGGTGAGCAGTTCTTC,CASSEDGGRHRGEQFF
TRBJ2-3,-,-,TRBV27,TGTCCCAGCCCTCGCCGAGGGGGGTCCTCAGATACGCTGTATTTT,CPSPRRGGSSDTLYF
TRBJ2-3,-,-,TRBV20-1,TGCAGTGCTAGAGCCCCGGCCCCAGATACGCAGTATTTT,CSARAPAPDTQYF